This record looks at one T cell receptor beta chain sequence and its context. As yet, its antigen is unknown. Per the germline V gene, CDR1 is ENHRY and CDR2 is SYGVKD. The length of the CDR3 is 16 residues. The ends lost 4 bases at V and 2 bases at J; junction bases unmatched: 3. The data belong to a study of CD8 T cells in ankylosing spondylitis. Regarding the study as a whole: Previous work reported some of these motif variants in the synovial fluid and blood of reactive arthritis. According to the report, clones linked to the disease were significantly enriched in matched synovial fluid samples taken from ankylosing spondylitis patients.

Using quantitative 5'-RACE with molecular barcodes, the authors made TCR beta libraries. TCRdb called the 5' RACE reads again in MiXCR, with one record for every CDR3 protein. Of some 340,000 distinct CDR3 sequences listed, approximately 14% are singletons. The receptor was isolated from a male donor with ankylosing spondylitis or in good health (not recorded which). This chain joins TRBV10-3 and TRBJ2-6, with 9 bases identical to TRBD1. The sequenced sample was blood, either unsorted or a sorted T cell fraction (not recorded which). DNA for the CDR3: TGTGCCATCAGTGGGGGACAGGGCGCTGGGGCCAACGTCCTGACTTTC. Translation gives CAISGGQGAGANVLTF.